Presented here are 22 T cell receptor beta chains from one specimen sequenced in a study of cytomegalovirus exposure and HLA in healthy donors. Researchers ran the PCR with 60 Vbeta and 13 Jbeta primers. Repertoires were generated with immunoSEQ multiplex PCR, while TCRdb's copy carries only in-frame clones and drops some. Of approximately 180,000 clones in the sample, 80% are singletons; the top ten hold 6% to 7.5%. Sequencing input: PBMCs. The receptors derive from a man aged 25 to 40 in good health and CMV-seropositive.

The CDR3 region has the DNA TGTGCCAGCAGTGAAGGGACACCTCCTTACGAGCAGTACTTC. Translation: CASSEGTPPYEQYF. This chain links TRBV6-1 with TRBJ2-7, with D perhaps TRBD1 (5 bases). Looked up from germline, CDR1 is MNHNS and CDR2 is SASEGT. The CDR3 loop spans 14 amino acids. V shed 1 base and J shed 4 bases, with 11 bases lying between them.

The CDR3 sequence is CASSLARGELFF. As DNA, the CDR3 is TGTGCCAGCAGCTTAGCGCGAGGGGAGCTGTTTTTT. V and J are TRBV7-9 and TRBJ2-2; D unresolved. This CDR3 has 12 amino acids. Germline CDR1 is SEHNR and CDR2 is FQNEAQ (reference sequence). Trimming left V 0 bases short and J 8 bases short, with 4 bases between. Full variable domain (rest looked up from reference TRBV7-9 and TRBJ2-2): DTGVSQNPRHKITKRGQNVTFRCDPISEHNRLYWYRQTLGQGPEFLTYFQNEAQLEKSRLLSDRFSAERPKGSFSTLEIQRTEQGDSAMYLCASSLARGELFFGEGSRLTVL.

This clone showed up just a few times. The chain is built from TRBV4-2 and TRBJ1-2; a weak D match, TRBD1 (5 bases). Germline lookup yields CDR1 LGHNA and CDR2 YNFKEQ. The CDR3 contains 15 residues. V gave up 1 base and J gave up 1 base, with 10 bases separating them. CDR3 in amino acids: CASSQVLGVNYGYTF. CDR3 sequence (DNA): TGTGCCAGCAGCCAAGTTTTAGGGGTTAACTATGGCTACACCTTC.

A single count supports this clone. The V gene is TRBV5-1, the J gene TRBJ2-7; TRBD2 is a possible D gene (6 bases). V was cut by 0 bases and J by 4 bases, with 17 bases left in between. The V gene's germline CDR1 is SGHRS and CDR2 YFSETQ. This CDR3 region has 16 residues. The CDR3 spells CASSLEMGEALYEQYF. CDR3 DNA sequence: TGCGCCAGCAGCTTGGAGATGGGGGAGGCGCTTTACGAGCAGTACTTC.

The CDR3 DNA follows: TGTGCCAGTAGTTCCACAGTGAACACTGAAGCTTTCTTT. It is translated as CASSSTVNTEAFF. The chain couples TRBV19 to TRBJ1-1; unclear D gene. Germline lookup yields CDR1 LNHDA and CDR2 SQIVND (reference sequence). The V gene lost 5 bases and the J gene lost 0 bases, with 7 bases spanning the gap. CDR3 length: 13 residues.

This clone was detected only a few times. The V and J genes are TRBV6-1 and TRBJ2-1; D possibly corresponds to TRBD2 (7 bases). CDR3 size: 14 residues. V was pared by 9 bases and J by 0 bases, with 12 bases between. From germline, CDR1 is MNHNS and CDR2 SASEGT. Written as DNA, the CDR3 is TGTGCCAGGGGAGGGGGGAGCTCCTACAATGAGCAGTTCTTC. This encodes CARGGGSSYNEQFF.

This chain connects TRBV7-8 to TRBJ1-5; D unclear. The ends were cut back, 3 bases at V and 3 bases at J, with 9 bases in the middle. Looked up from germline, CDR1 is SGHVS and CDR2 is FQNEAQ. This CDR3 region has 14 residues. The CDR3 sequence is CASSLQVFNQPQHF. The CDR3 coding sequence is TGTGCCAGCAGCTTGCAGGTGTTCAATCAGCCCCAGCATTTT.

The rearrangement links TRBV7-2 to TRBJ2-7; 8 bases map to TRBD2. The germline CDR1 and CDR2 sequences are SGHTA and FQGNSA. Unmatched junction bases numbered 8, after V lost 1 base and J lost 0 bases. The CDR3 sequence is 17 residues long. The CDR3 nucleotides are TGTGCCAGCAGCTTAGTGGGCGGCGGGAGGAACTCCTACGAGCAGTACTTC. Encoded protein: CASSLVGGGRNSYEQYF.

This rearrangement joins TRBV23-1 to TRBJ2-2; 7 bases fit TRBD2. TRBV23-1 is labeled an ORF, and its function is uncertain. The CDR3 is 20 amino acids. With V trimmed by 0 bases and J by 5 bases, 18 bases remained unmatched. DNA of the CDR3: TGCGCCAGCAGTCAATCGCCTTTCGAAGCGGGGCATGGAGGGACCGGGGAGCTGTTTTTT. Translation gives CASSQSPFEAGHGGTGELFF.

This clone has a handful of counts. This sample also contains other DNA sequences that code for the same CDR3. The V gene is TRBV6-4, the J gene TRBJ2-1, with 8 positions matching TRBD2. The germline V gene encodes CDR1 MRHNA and CDR2 SNTAGT. V dropped 0 bases and J dropped 3; count of bases not matched to a gene: 1. This CDR3 has 15 amino acids. CDR3 protein: CASSDSSGSYNEQFF. CDR3 in DNA: TGTGCCAGCAGTGACTCAAGCGGGAGCTACAATGAGCAGTTCTTC.

Only one count was recorded for this clone. The chain uses TRBV6-1 and TRBJ2-7; D may be TRBD1 (6 bases). Trimming left V 9 bases short and J 6 bases short, with 12 bases between. Per the germline V gene, CDR1 is MNHNS and CDR2 is SASEGT. CDR3 size: 11 residues. The CDR3 DNA reads TGTGCCAGGTCTACAGGGTTCGAGCAGTACTTC. Encoded protein: CARSTGFEQYF.

The V call is TRBV28, the J call TRBJ2-1; 7 positions match TRBD2. CDR1 is MDHEN and CDR2 is SYDVKM in the germline V gene. This CDR3 contains 16 residues. CDR3 coding DNA: TGTGCAACTCTCCCTAGCGGAAGTAGGAGGGGCAATGAGCAGTTCTTC. It encodes CATLPSGSRRGNEQFF.

The chain employs TRBV6-1 and TRBJ2-5, with D unclear. V was shortened by 3 bases and J by 1 base, with 6 bases between the two germline ends. The germline gives CDR1 MNHNS, CDR2 SASEGT. There are 13 residues in the CDR3. CDR3 coding DNA: TGTGCCAGCAGTGACACTTTCCAAGAGACCCAGTACTTC. It is translated as CASSDTFQETQYF.

The rearrangement uses TRBV6-1 and TRBJ2-7; D is perhaps TRBD1 (5 bases). Germline V gives CDR1 MNHNS, CDR2 SASEGT. The CDR3 sequence is 11 residues long. Trimming stripped 8 bases from V and 7 bases from J, with 12 bases between. DNA of the CDR3: TGTGCCAGCCCGCAAGGGGTTGAGCAGTACTTC. It codes for CASPQGVEQYF.

This chain links TRBV4-3 with TRBJ2-7; 7 nucleotides align to TRBD1. The CDR3 covers 18 residues. The V and J ends lost 3 bases and 1 base, in that order; junction bases with no gene match: 15. CDR1 LGHNA and CDR2 YSLEER come from the germline V gene. CDR3 coding DNA: TGCGCCAGCAGCCACCGGTTAGGCAGACAGGGCATTTCCTACGAGCAGTACTTC. Residues: CASSHRLGRQGISYEQYF.

V is TRBV4-3 and J is TRBJ1-1; D call uncertain. CDR1 is LGHNA and CDR2 is YSLEER in the germline V gene. The CDR3 has 12 residues. Trimming pared 8 bases from V and 4 bases from J, leaving 11 bases between. The CDR3 protein is CASGVRGTEAFF. The DNA for the CDR3 is TGCGCCAGCGGGGTGCGGGGCACTGAAGCTTTCTTT.

On this clone itself: One end of the junction is discordant with germline, which a read error may explain. The rearrangement links TRBV7-9 to TRBJ2-7; 7 bases are shared with TRBD1. CDR3 size: 10 residues. CDR1 and CDR2 (germline): SEHNR, FQNEAQ (reference sequence). The CDR3 reads CSSAGGEQYF. The CDR3 region has the DNA TGTTCCAGCGCAGGGGGCGAGCAGTACTTC.

In DNA form, the CDR3 reads TGTGCCAGCATTAATGGCGGGGGCCCCACAGATACGCAGTATTTT. As protein: CASINGGGPTDTQYF. The chain combines TRBV7-9 with TRBJ2-3, with a possible D match to TRBD2 (7 bases). The CDR3 covers 15 residues. Trimming removed 7 bases at V and 2 bases at J, with 16 bases between. Germline assignment: CDR1 SEHNR and CDR2 FQNEAQ (reference sequence).

The genes are TRBV4-1 and TRBJ2-5, with D uncertain. There are 15 residues in the CDR3. V was shortened by 0 bases and J by 5 bases, with 13 bases between the two germline ends. The germline gives CDR1 MGHRA, CDR2 YSYEKL. CDR3 sequence: CASSQDSHTVETQYF. CDR3 DNA: TGCGCCAGCAGCCAAGATTCCCATACTGTGGAGACCCAGTACTTC.

The CDR3 spells CASSFTGQATNEKLFF. The DNA for the CDR3 is TGCGCCAGCAGCTTCACGGGACAGGCAACTAATGAAAAACTGTTTTTT. The chain combines TRBV5-1 with TRBJ1-4; the match to TRBD1 covers 8 bases. The CDR3 contains 16 residues. Germline assignment: CDR1 SGHRS and CDR2 YFSETQ. V lost 2 bases and J lost 0; bases outside the gene matches: 3.

A word on this clone: The junction and the germline gene differ at one end; a read error may be behind it. This chain links TRBV7-9 with TRBJ2-1, with 9 positions matching TRBD2. This CDR3 region has 16 residues. CDR1 and CDR2 from the germline V gene are SEHNR and FQNEAQ (reference sequence). The CDR3 loop reads CSSSLVNGLAGNEQFF. As DNA, the CDR3 is TGTTCCAGCAGCTTAGTCAACGGCCTAGCGGGAAATGAGCAGTTCTTC.

The table lists this clone with a count of one. The chain recombines TRBV6-1 with TRBJ1-1, with 9 bases matching TRBD1. Germline lookup yields CDR1 MNHNS and CDR2 SASEGT. J was trimmed by 5 bases and V by 5 bases; bases with no gene match: 6. This CDR3 has 14 amino acids. This CDR3 reads CASSSGQGVTEAFF. As DNA, the CDR3 is TGTGCCAGCAGTTCGGGACAGGGAGTTACTGAAGCTTTCTTT.